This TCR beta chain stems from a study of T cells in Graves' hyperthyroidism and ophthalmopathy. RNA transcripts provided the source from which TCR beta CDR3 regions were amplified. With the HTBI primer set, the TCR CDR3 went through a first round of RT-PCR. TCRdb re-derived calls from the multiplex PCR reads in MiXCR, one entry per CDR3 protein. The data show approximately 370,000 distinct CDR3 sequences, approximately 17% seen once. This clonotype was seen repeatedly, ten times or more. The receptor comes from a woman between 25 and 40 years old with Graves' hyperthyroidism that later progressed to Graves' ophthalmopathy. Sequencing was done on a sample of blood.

Here the CDR3 DNA reads TGTGCTAGTGGCCGGGGGGACCTCTTGGGGTGGACCGGGGAGCTGTTTTTT. Protein: CASGRGDLLGWTGELFF. This rearrangement joins TRBV12-5 to TRBJ2-2, with 7 bases identical to TRBD2. This CDR3 region has 17 residues. The junction had 15 bases not matched to a gene; V was cut back by 6 bases and J by 5 bases. Germline CDR1 reads LGHNT; CDR2 reads FRNRAP.